This T cell receptor beta chain originates from a study of cytomegalovirus exposure and HLA in healthy donors. TCRdb's copy holds only in-frame clones and misses some; the assay was immunoSEQ multiplex PCR. The table shows under 100,000 clones, with about 96% occurring only once. Notes on the study in general: Under in vitro conditions, a few CMV-associated chains were confirmed as specific for CMV antigens. Some TCR beta chains (around 180 of them) were listed as cytomegalovirus-associated. Clusters of TCRs from the first cohort tended to co-occur in the 95 to 150 validation repertoires (as a later analysis found).

As for this clone: Its antigen is undetermined.

It was the approximately 130-subject validation cohort, separate from the approximately 670-subject first cohort, to which the donors belonged. This CDR3 spans 11 amino acids. CDR1 WNHNN and CDR2 SYGVQD come from the germline V gene (reference sequence). V shed 8 bases and J shed 6 bases, with 11 bases lying between them. This TCR came from a woman aged 18-29 years in good health and CMV-seronegative. What was sequenced was PBMCs. The V gene is TRBV10-1, the J gene TRBJ2-7; TRBD1 is a possible D gene (6 bases). CDR3 loop: CASFDRREQYF. CDR3 sequence (DNA): TGCGCCAGCTTCGACAGGCGCGAGCAGTACTTC.